These T cell receptor beta chains were read from a single sample in a study of CD8+ T cells in alopecia areata. Clones were read by immunoSEQ multiplex PCR, and TCRdb kept only the in-frame ones, dropping some. The data contain 95,000 to 100,000 clones, 55% to 70% of them singletons. The source was CD8+ T cells sorted from blood, collected between weeks 55 and 65, from a patient treated with tofacitinib. These receptor sequences come from a human donor with alopecia areata. The CDR3 runs from the conserved cysteine through the conserved F or W. The D gene is left open where the match is weak. Only part of the rows carry a size: once, few, many, or a class if the clone is expanded.

j_call: TRBJ2-2; clone_size: -; d_call: -; v_call: TRBV5-6; cdr3_aa: CASTTGAGELFF; cdr3_nt: TGTGCCAGCACTACGGGGGCCGGGGAGCTGTTTTTT
j_call: TRBJ2-7; clone_size: -; d_call: TRBD1; v_call: TRBV2; cdr3_aa: CASSERQTGAFLEQYF; cdr3_nt: TGTGCCAGCAGTGAAAGGCAAACAGGGGCCTTTTTAGAGCAGTACTTC
j_call: TRBJ1-2; clone_size: -; d_call: TRBD1; v_call: TRBV29-1; cdr3_aa: CSAVQLGQSYGYTF; cdr3_nt: TGCAGCGCCGTCCAATTGGGACAGAGCTATGGCTACACCTTC
j_call: TRBJ2-2; clone_size: medium-sized; d_call: -; v_call: TRBV2; cdr3_aa: CASSEGPNGELFF; cdr3_nt: TGTGCCAGCAGTGAAGGACCCAACGGGGAGCTGTTTTTT
j_call: TRBJ1-1; clone_size: -; d_call: -; v_call: TRBV10-3; cdr3_aa: CAISDVSSGTEAFF; cdr3_nt: TGTGCCATCAGTGACGTCTCCAGTGGGACTGAAGCTTTCTTT
j_call: TRBJ2-7; clone_size: -; d_call: -; v_call: TRBV10-3; cdr3_aa: CAISESARQQYF; cdr3_nt: TGTGCCATCAGTGAGTCAGCCAGGCAGCAGTACTTC
j_call: TRBJ2-3; clone_size: -; d_call: -; v_call: TRBV7-9; cdr3_aa: CASSAPPGEDTQYF; cdr3_nt: TGTGCCAGCAGCGCGCCGCCAGGTGAAGATACGCAGTATTTT
j_call: TRBJ2-6; clone_size: -; d_call: -; v_call: TRBV4-1; cdr3_aa: CASSPIVLLTSSGANVLTF; cdr3_nt: TGCGCCAGCAGCCCGATTGTTTTACTAACCAGCTCTGGGGCCAACGTCCTGACTTTC
j_call: TRBJ2-1; clone_size: -; d_call: TRBD2; v_call: TRBV7-9; cdr3_aa: CASSPSGGAINEQFF; cdr3_nt: TGTGCCAGCAGCCCTAGCGGGGGGGCCATCAATGAGCAGTTCTTC
j_call: TRBJ1-1; clone_size: -; d_call: -; v_call: TRBV2; cdr3_aa: CASSRGTNTEAFF; cdr3_nt: TGTGCCAGCAGCCGCGGGACTAACACTGAAGCTTTCTTT
j_call: TRBJ1-6; clone_size: few; d_call: TRBD1; v_call: TRBV10-3; cdr3_aa: CAITTGDHNSPLHF; cdr3_nt: TGTGCCATCACAACAGGGGACCATAATTCACCCCTCCACTTT
j_call: TRBJ1-2; clone_size: -; d_call: TRBD1; v_call: TRBV11-2; cdr3_aa: CASSSPDRGDYGYTF; cdr3_nt: TGTGCCAGCAGCTCCCCGGACAGGGGGGACTATGGCTACACCTTC
j_call: TRBJ2-1; clone_size: few; d_call: TRBD1; v_call: TRBV2; cdr3_aa: CASSPGQGGYNEQFF; cdr3_nt: TGTGCCAGCAGTCCGGGACAGGGTGGTTACAATGAGCAGTTCTTC
j_call: TRBJ1-1; clone_size: few; d_call: TRBD1; v_call: TRBV13; cdr3_aa: CASSLTGGTEAFF; cdr3_nt: TGTGCCAGCAGCTTAACAGGGGGCACTGAAGCTTTCTTT
j_call: TRBJ2-6; clone_size: few; d_call: -; v_call: TRBV13; cdr3_aa: CASSHGSSSGANVLTF; cdr3_nt: TGTGCCAGCAGTCACGGCTCCTCCTCTGGGGCCAACGTCCTGACTTTC
j_call: TRBJ2-5; clone_size: few; d_call: TRBD2; v_call: TRBV7-9; cdr3_aa: CASRLGTSGDPPQETQYF; cdr3_nt: TGTGCCAGCAGATTGGGGACTAGCGGGGATCCCCCTCAAGAGACCCAGTACTTC
j_call: TRBJ2-5; clone_size: -; d_call: -; v_call: TRBV7-6; cdr3_aa: CASSAGAPETQYF; cdr3_nt: TGTGCCAGCAGCGCAGGAGCGCCGGAGACCCAGTACTTC
j_call: TRBJ2-2; clone_size: -; d_call: TRBD1; v_call: TRBV5-1; cdr3_aa: CASSIGTGGNTGELFF; cdr3_nt: TGCGCCAGCAGCATAGGGACAGGGGGTAACACCGGGGAGCTGTTTTTT
j_call: TRBJ2-7; clone_size: -; d_call: TRBD1; v_call: TRBV5-1; cdr3_aa: CASSLEILTGPPYEQYF; cdr3_nt: TGCGCCAGCAGCTTGGAAATCCTGACAGGGCCACCCTACGAGCAGTACTTC
j_call: TRBJ1-2; clone_size: -; d_call: TRBD1; v_call: TRBV9; cdr3_aa: CASSLQGQGGGYTF; cdr3_nt: TGTGCCAGCAGCCTCCAGGGACAGGGGGGAGGCTACACCTTC
j_call: TRBJ1-5; clone_size: -; d_call: -; v_call: TRBV29-1; cdr3_aa: CSVMTGENQPQHF; cdr3_nt: TGCAGCGTTATGACAGGCGAGAATCAGCCCCAGCATTTT
j_call: TRBJ2-3; clone_size: -; d_call: -; v_call: TRBV10-3; cdr3_aa: CAISDILVPDTQYF; cdr3_nt: TGTGCCATCAGTGATATACTGGTACCGGATACGCAGTATTTT
j_call: TRBJ2-7; clone_size: -; d_call: TRBD1; v_call: TRBV29-1; cdr3_aa: CSVRTGTDYEQYF; cdr3_nt: TGCAGCGTTAGGACCGGGACAGACTACGAGCAGTACTTC
j_call: TRBJ2-7; clone_size: -; d_call: TRBD2; v_call: TRBV13; cdr3_aa: CASSLVSGPSRGEQYF; cdr3_nt: TGTGCCAGCAGCTTAGTATCAGGGCCCTCGCGGGGGGAGCAGTACTTC
j_call: TRBJ1-1; clone_size: -; d_call: -; v_call: TRBV7-6; cdr3_aa: CASSSGLEAFF; cdr3_nt: TGTGCCAGCAGCTCCGGACTTGAAGCTTTCTTT
j_call: TRBJ2-7; clone_size: -; d_call: TRBD2; v_call: TRBV2; cdr3_aa: CATPVNLAEPPYEQYF; cdr3_nt: TGTGCCACCCCAGTGAACCTAGCGGAGCCTCCCTACGAGCAGTACTTC
j_call: TRBJ2-7; clone_size: -; d_call: -; v_call: TRBV29-1; cdr3_aa: CSVENPRTPYEQYF; cdr3_nt: TGCAGCGTTGAAAACCCCCGGACTCCCTACGAGCAGTACTTC
j_call: TRBJ2-7; clone_size: few; d_call: -; v_call: TRBV5-1; cdr3_aa: CASSFDSYEQYF; cdr3_nt: TGCGCCAGCAGCTTCGACAGTTACGAGCAGTACTTC
j_call: TRBJ2-5; clone_size: -; d_call: TRBD2; v_call: TRBV10-2; cdr3_aa: CAITSGTSSQETQYF; cdr3_nt: TGCGCCATAACCTCCGGGACTAGCTCCCAAGAGACCCAGTACTTC
j_call: TRBJ1-3; clone_size: few; d_call: -; v_call: TRBV15; cdr3_aa: CATSRDPTGSLGGNTIYF; cdr3_nt: TGTGCCACCAGCAGAGATCCCACAGGGAGTCTTGGTGGAAACACCATATATTTT
j_call: TRBJ2-7; clone_size: -; d_call: TRBD2; v_call: TRBV4-1; cdr3_aa: CASSHGLVWHEQYF; cdr3_nt: TGCGCCAGCAGCCATGGACTAGTGTGGCACGAGCAGTACTTC
j_call: TRBJ2-7; clone_size: -; d_call: -; v_call: TRBV4-1; cdr3_aa: CASSQDGLSYEQYF; cdr3_nt: TGCGCCAGCAGCCAAGACGGGCTCTCCTACGAGCAGTACTTC
j_call: TRBJ2-1; clone_size: -; d_call: TRBD1; v_call: TRBV19; cdr3_aa: CASSSPGTGTDEQFF; cdr3_nt: TGTGCCAGTAGTAGCCCCGGGACAGGGACTGATGAGCAGTTCTTC
j_call: TRBJ2-3; clone_size: -; d_call: TRBD1; v_call: TRBV13; cdr3_aa: CASSSLFQGALDTQYF; cdr3_nt: TGTGCCAGCAGCTCTCTCTTCCAGGGGGCTTTAGATACGCAGTATTTT
j_call: TRBJ1-2; clone_size: few; d_call: -; v_call: TRBV5-1; cdr3_aa: CASSSTGSLNGGYTF; cdr3_nt: TGCGCCAGCAGCTCAACAGGGTCTTTAAACGGCGGCTACACCTTC
j_call: TRBJ2-5; clone_size: -; d_call: -; v_call: TRBV7-9; cdr3_aa: CASSLLLGRLWETQYF; cdr3_nt: TGTGCCAGCAGCTTACTTTTGGGACGGCTCTGGGAGACCCAGTACTTC
j_call: TRBJ2-7; clone_size: -; d_call: -; v_call: TRBV7-3; cdr3_aa: CASSLELDRLKSYEQYF; cdr3_nt: TGTGCCAGCAGCTTAGAACTTGACAGGTTGAAATCCTACGAGCAGTACTTC
j_call: TRBJ1-4; clone_size: -; d_call: TRBD1; v_call: TRBV29-1; cdr3_aa: CSVGEQGKANEKLFF; cdr3_nt: TGCAGCGTTGGTGAACAGGGGAAGGCTAATGAAAAACTGTTTTTT
j_call: TRBJ2-7; clone_size: -; d_call: -; v_call: TRBV14; cdr3_aa: CASSQGYSRDAYEQYF; cdr3_nt: TGTGCCAGCAGCCAAGGTTACTCCCGGGACGCCTACGAGCAGTACTTC
j_call: TRBJ2-1; clone_size: -; d_call: -; v_call: TRBV18; cdr3_aa: CASSPFDEQFF; cdr3_nt: TGTGCCAGCTCACCGTTCGATGAGCAGTTCTTC
j_call: TRBJ2-3; clone_size: -; d_call: TRBD1; v_call: TRBV27; cdr3_aa: CASSLLTGGFGDTQYF; cdr3_nt: TGTGCCAGCAGTTTATTGACAGGGGGTTTTGGAGATACGCAGTATTTT